Each of the 31 T cell receptor beta chains below was sequenced from the same sample in a study of Ad26.COV2.S vaccination and SARS-CoV-2 variants. Only in-frame clones appear in the TCRdb table, and some are missing; sequencing was by immunoSEQ multiplex PCR. The sample carries approximately 300,000 clones, approximately 86% recorded once. Treatment specified: 19 received Ad26.COV2.S at low or high dose, single or two shots; 5 received placebo; per-sample allocation not given. All samples were drawn on day 63, counting from the first vaccine or placebo injection. This specimen was peripheral blood, taken in a trial of Ad26.COV2.S vaccine versus placebo. All receptors come from a person between 18 and 65 years old who received the Ad26.COV2.S COVID-19 vaccine or a placebo.

This chain uses TRBV5-6 with TRBJ1-3; D uncertain. Per the germline V gene, CDR1 is SGHDT and CDR2 is YYEEEE. The CDR3 consists of 15 residues. The V gene lost 4 bases and the J gene lost 0 bases, with 11 bases spanning the gap. DNA of the CDR3: TGTGCCAGCAGCGGCGTCGGCGTCTCTGGAAACACCATATATTTT. Its translation is CASSGVGVSGNTIYF.

The V call is TRBV21-1, the J call TRBJ1-6. TRBV21-1 is noted as a pseudogene. The CDR3 has 10 residues. The CDR3 nucleotides read TGTGCCAGCAGCTCTCATCCTACGCTCTTT. Translation gives CASSSHPTLF.

The chain joins TRBV6-6 to TRBJ2-7, with a tentative D call TRBD1 (6 bases). The CDR3 totals 16 residues. Trimming pared 0 bases from V and 2 bases from J, leaving 14 bases between. Germline-derived CDR1 and CDR2 are MNHNY and SVGAGI (reference sequence). The CDR3 bases are TGTGCCAGCAGTTACTCAACCGGGACAATAACCTACGAGCAGTACTTC. Amino acids: CASSYSTGTITYEQYF.

This chain joins TRBV7-6 and TRBJ2-3, with D possibly being TRBD2 (7 bases). This CDR3 region has 17 residues. Germline V lookup: CDR1 SGHVS, CDR2 FNYEAQ. Trimming pared 1 base from V and 5 bases from J, leaving 19 bases between. The CDR3 protein is CASSLDPPTGGLDTQYF. The DNA for the CDR3 is TGTGCCAGCAGCTTAGATCCACCGACGGGGGGCCTAGATACGCAGTATTTT.

This rearrangement joins TRBV29-1 to TRBJ2-1, with 11 bases lining up with TRBD2. CDR1 is SQVTM and CDR2 is ANQGSEA in the germline V gene. This CDR3 comprises 14 residues. Germline trimming cut 3 bases from V and 3 bases from J; bases unmatched to any gene: 1. Here the CDR3 DNA reads TGCAGCGTTGAGACTAGCGGGGACTACAATGAGCAGTTCTTC. It translates to CSVETSGDYNEQFF.

This sequence joins TRBV29-1 and TRBJ2-7; D uncertain. The CDR3 totals 12 residues. Germline CDR1 and CDR2: SQVTM and ANQGSEA. Trimming shortened V by 5 bases and J by 3 bases, and 11 bases separated the two germline ends. The CDR3 sequence is CSVITPLYEQYF. CDR3 nucleotide sequence: TGCAGCGTTATCACCCCCCTCTACGAGCAGTACTTC.

The gene calls are TRBV28 and TRBJ2-7; 13 bases are a match to TRBD2. The CDR3 sequence is 18 residues long. V dropped 5 bases and J dropped 5; count of bases not matched to a gene: 15. CDR1 MDHEN and CDR2 SYDVKM come from the germline V gene. The CDR3 DNA reads TGTGCCAGCAGTGGGGCCCGGACTAGCGGGGGACGGAGGGACGAGCAGTACTTC. Translated, it gives CASSGARTSGGRRDEQYF.

The genes are TRBV9 and TRBJ2-5, with D perhaps TRBD1 or TRBD2 (5 bases each). The germline V gene has CDR1 SGDLS and CDR2 YYNGEE. There are 14 residues in the CDR3. V shed 1 base and J shed 5 bases, with 12 bases lying between them. The CDR3 sequence is CASSVRGGGETQYF. The CDR3, as DNA: TGTGCCAGCAGCGTACGGGGCGGTGGGGAGACCCAGTACTTC. Full variable domain (missing parts from reference TRBV9 and TRBJ2-5): DSGVTQTPKHLITATGQRVTLRCSPRSGDLSVYWYQQSLDQGLQFLIQYYNGEERAKGNILERFSAQQFPDLHSELNLSSLELGDSALYFCASSVRGGGETQYFGPGTRLLVL.

This rearrangement joins TRBV27 to TRBJ2-1, with 9 bases matching TRBD2. From germline, CDR1 is MNHEY and CDR2 SMNVEV (reference sequence). The CDR3 sequence is 17 residues long. The trim removed 6 bases at V and 1 base at J, leaving 10 bases unmatched. The CDR3 DNA follows: TGTGCCAGCAGAGCCTACACAGCGGGGGGATCCTACAATGAGCAGTTCTTC. Its translation: CASRAYTAGGSYNEQFF.

This chain uses TRBV28 with TRBJ2-7; 10 nucleotides match TRBD1. The length of the CDR3 is 17 residues. V shed 3 bases and J 1 base; nucleotides not matched to a gene: 9. CDR1 is MDHEN and CDR2 is SYDVKM in the germline V gene. The CDR3 protein is CASSFAIRDRGSYEQYF. The CDR3 nucleotides are TGTGCCAGCAGTTTTGCGATCCGGGACAGGGGTTCCTACGAGCAGTACTTC.

This sequence joins TRBV18 and TRBJ1-5, with D possibly matching TRBD1 (5 bases). V gave up 3 bases and J gave up 2 bases, with 8 bases separating them. The CDR3 contains 14 residues. Germline V CDR1 and CDR2: KGHSH, LQKENI. The CDR3 DNA reads TGTGCCAGCTCACCTCAGGGAGGCAATCAGCCCCAGCATTTT. Its translation is CASSPQGGNQPQHF.

The V and J genes are TRBV6-6 and TRBJ1-5; tentatively, D is TRBD1 (5 bases). The CDR3 spans 15 residues. The V end lost 4 bases, the J end lost 0 bases, and 10 bases lay between the germline ends. Germline values: CDR1 MNHNY, CDR2 SVGAGI (reference sequence). This CDR3 is CASSSRQNSNQPQHF. CDR3 in DNA: TGTGCCAGCAGTTCACGACAGAATAGCAATCAGCCCCAGCATTTT.

This clone was detected only a few times. The chain links TRBV14 to TRBJ1-1; D unresolved. This CDR3 comprises 16 residues. In germline, CDR1 is SGHDN, CDR2 FVKESK. V was cut by 2 bases and J by 1 base, with 14 bases left in between. The CDR3 DNA reads TGTGCCAGCAGCCAAATTTTGCCCTTTGGGAACACTGAAGCTTTCTTT. Encoded protein: CASSQILPFGNTEAFF.

The chain has TRBV19 and TRBJ2-2; no clear D gene. This CDR3 spans 14 amino acids. Trimming removed 10 bases at V and 2 bases at J, with 14 bases between. Germline V gene data show CDR1 as LNHDA and CDR2 as SQIVND (reference sequence). The CDR3 loop is CATSVRSNTGELFF. In nucleotides, the CDR3 is TGTGCCACGTCAGTCAGGTCTAACACCGGGGAGCTGTTTTTT.

In this sample, this clone turned up a few times. The chain uses TRBV11-3 and TRBJ2-2, with 10 nucleotides matching TRBD2. In germline, CDR1 is SGHNT, CDR2 YENEEA. V lost 5 bases, J lost 6 bases, and 9 bases stayed unmatched. The CDR3 contains 16 residues. CDR3 in amino acids: CASSTHGTSAPGELFF. The CDR3 DNA follows: TGTGCCAGCAGCACTCATGGGACTAGCGCCCCCGGGGAGCTGTTTTTT.

The chain recombines TRBV19 with TRBJ1-1, with TRBD1 as a possible D gene (6 bases). This CDR3 spans 15 amino acids. Germline V CDR1 and CDR2: LNHDA, SQIVND (reference sequence). V was trimmed by 7 bases and J by 4 bases, leaving 19 bases between them. This CDR3 reads CASTTMGGLGTEAFF. DNA of the CDR3: TGTGCCAGTACCACAATGGGGGGCCTCGGCACTGAAGCTTTCTTT.

The chain links TRBV29-1 to TRBJ2-7; D remains ambiguous. The CDR3 extends over 12 amino acids. The germline V gene encodes CDR1 SQVTM and CDR2 ANQGSEA. V was trimmed by 6 bases and J by 7 bases, leaving 16 bases between them. CDR3 DNA: TGCAGCGTGCGATCTGGGGTTGGGGAGCAGTACTTC. Translating it yields CSVRSGVGEQYF.

This clone was recorded only once. This chain links TRBV18 with TRBJ1-6; D not certain. CDR1 and CDR2 from the germline V gene are KGHSH and LQKENI. The V end was cut by 2 bases, the J end by 4 bases, with 9 bases between. The CDR3 contains 15 residues. The CDR3: CASSPEGSYNSPLHF. In DNA form, the CDR3 reads TGTGCCAGCTCACCAGAGGGCAGTTATAATTCACCCCTCCACTTT. Based on the CDR3 plus reference TRBV18 and TRBJ1-6, the full variable domain is NAGVMQNPRHLVRRRGQEARLRCSPMKGHSHVYWYRQLPEEGLKFMVYLQKENIIDESGMPKERFSAEFPKEGPSILRIQQVVRGDSAAYFCASSPEGSYNSPLHFGNGTRLTVT.

The rearrangement joins TRBV5-1 to TRBJ2-2, with 8 bases fitting TRBD1. The CDR3 is made up of 16 amino acids. The ends lost 0 bases at V and 5 bases at J; junction bases unmatched: 6. Germline V lookup: CDR1 SGHRS, CDR2 YFSETQ. CDR3 residues: CASSLDRWTGTGELFF. CDR3 bases: TGCGCCAGCAGCTTGGATCGATGGACAGGGACCGGGGAGCTGTTTTTT.

The V call is TRBV19, the J call TRBJ2-1, with 7 bases lining up with TRBD1. Germline V lookup: CDR1 LNHDA, CDR2 SQIVND (reference sequence). The CDR3 length is 16 residues. With 2 bases clipped from V and 2 bases from J, the junction kept 6 bases outside the gene matches. The CDR3 region has the DNA TGTGCCAGTAGTATAATAGGGGGCTTAGCCTACAATGAGCAGTTCTTC. Protein sequence: CASSIIGGLAYNEQFF.

The CDR3 here is CASSEALGARGYTF. The CDR3 DNA reads as TGTGCCAGCAGTGAAGCGCTGGGAGCGAGGGGCTACACCTTC. The gene calls are TRBV2 and TRBJ1-2; D gene ambiguous. The CDR3 consists of 14 residues. The germline gives CDR1 SNHLY, CDR2 FYNNEI. The germline V and J ends were trimmed by 0 bases and 8 bases, with 13 bases remaining between them.

The genes are TRBV2 and TRBJ1-2; 12 bases match TRBD1. CDR1 and CDR2 (germline): SNHLY, FYNNEI. V trimming: 6 bases; J trimming: 3 bases; junction bases outside the gene matches: 5. The CDR3 is made up of 15 amino acids. CDR3 nucleotides: TGTGCCAGCAGATCGGGACAGGGGGCTTACTATGGCTACACCTTC. It codes for CASRSGQGAYYGYTF.

The sample holds a few counts of this clone. Other DNA sequences from this sample encode an identical CDR3 as well. The chain employs TRBV9 and TRBJ2-2; D ambiguous. Germline V CDR1 and CDR2: SGDLS, YYNGEE. The CDR3 has 15 residues. Trimming shortened V by 0 bases and J by 2 bases, and 8 bases separated the two germline ends. Written as DNA, the CDR3 is TGTGCCAGCAGCGTAGTTCCAGATAACACCGGGGAGCTGTTTTTT. It encodes CASSVVPDNTGELFF.

This rearrangement joins TRBV7-3 to TRBJ2-1; TRBD2 aligns across 14 bases. CDR1 and CDR2 (germline): SGHTA, FQGTGA. Trimming removed 3 bases from V and 2 bases from J; junction bases left unmatched: 9. CDR3 length: 19 residues. CDR3 loop: CASSLTGLAGAMTYNEQFF. DNA for the CDR3: TGTGCCAGCAGCTTGACGGGACTAGCGGGGGCCATGACCTACAATGAGCAGTTCTTC. Full variable domain (remainder filled in from reference TRBV7-3 and TRBJ2-1): GAGVSQTPSNKVTEKGKYVELRCDPISGHTALYWYRQSLGQGPEFLIYFQGTGAADDSGLPNDRFFAVRPEGSVSTLKIQRTERGDSAVYLCASSLTGLAGAMTYNEQFFGPGTRLTVL.

The V gene is TRBV7-2, the J gene TRBJ2-3; maybe TRBD2 (7 bases). CDR1 SGHTA and CDR2 FQGNSA come from the germline V gene. V was shortened by 8 bases and J by 0 bases, with 21 bases between the two germline ends. This CDR3 is built from 17 residues. The CDR3 loop is CASAPGGGTTSTDTQYF. DNA of the CDR3: TGTGCCAGCGCGCCGGGGGGCGGCACAACTAGCACAGATACGCAGTATTTT.

The genes are TRBV3-1 (or the pseudogene TRBV3-2) and TRBJ1-2, with TRBD1 matching over 10 bases. Trimming removed 4 bases from V and 8 bases from J; junction bases left unmatched: 22. This CDR3 contains 19 residues. In germline, CDR1 is LGHDT, CDR2 YNNKEL (reference sequence). CDR3 DNA: TGTGCCAGCAGCCTCTTCGGGACAGGGGTGACCAAGACCTATACGGGCTACACCTTC. Its protein product is CASSLFGTGVTKTYTGYTF.

In this sample, this clone turned up a few times. The sample contains more than one DNA sequence encoding this CDR3. The chain couples TRBV29-1 to TRBJ1-2, with 9 nucleotides matching TRBD1. Germline V gene sequence: CDR1 SQVTM, CDR2 ANQGSEA. The CDR3 runs 11 residues. V gave up 6 bases and J gave up 6 bases; unmatched junction bases: 2. The CDR3 nucleotides are TGCAGCGTGGACAGGGGAGATGGCTACACCTTC. Translation: CSVDRGDGYTF.

The chain carries TRBV11-2 and TRBJ2-3; 7 bases line up with TRBD2. With V trimmed by 1 base and J by 1 base, 5 bases remained unmatched. Germline CDR1 reads SGHAT; CDR2 reads FQNNGV. This CDR3 region has 16 residues. CDR3 in DNA: TGTGCCAGCAGCTTAGTCCTTACTAGCGGCACAGATACGCAGTATTTT. Translating it yields CASSLVLTSGTDTQYF.

Written as DNA, the CDR3 is TGTGCCAGCAGCGTATCCCCCGGCTCCTATAATTCACCCCTCCACTTT. It codes for CASSVSPGSYNSPLHF. This chain joins TRBV9 and TRBJ1-6; D call uncertain. V lost 1 base and J 0 bases, leaving 8 bases between the germline ends. CDR3 length equals 16 residues. CDR1 SGDLS and CDR2 YYNGEE come from the germline V gene. Full variable domain (missing parts from reference TRBV9 and TRBJ1-6): DSGVTQTPKHLITATGQRVTLRCSPRSGDLSVYWYQQSLDQGLQFLIQYYNGEERAKGNILERFSAQQFPDLHSELNLSSLELGDSALYFCASSVSPGSYNSPLHFGNGTRLTVT.

V is TRBV7-3 and J is TRBJ1-1; D remains ambiguous. The V gene lost 5 bases and the J gene lost 0 bases, with 7 bases spanning the gap. Germline CDR1 reads SGHTA; CDR2 reads FQGTGA. The CDR3 length is 13 residues. CDR3 DNA: TGTGCCAGCAGCCCCGGCTTGAACACTGAAGCTTTCTTT. Encoded protein: CASSPGLNTEAFF.

This chain connects TRBV2 to TRBJ2-2; no clear D gene. The CDR3 length is 13 residues. V lost 6 bases and J lost 3, with 8 bases in between. Germline CDR1 SNHLY, CDR2 FYNNEI. This CDR3 reads CASSAEDTGELFF. In nucleotides, the CDR3 is TGTGCCAGCAGCGCCGAGGACACCGGGGAGCTGTTTTTT. Full variable domain (missing parts from reference TRBV2 and TRBJ2-2): EPEVTQTPSHQVTQMGQEVILRCVPISNHLYFYWYRQILGQKVEFLVSFYNNEISEKSEIFDDQFSVERPDGSNFTLKIRSTKLEDSAMYFCASSAEDTGELFFGEGSRLTVL.